Listed here are 18 T cell receptor beta chains from one sample, sequenced in a study of HIV-infected patients and healthy controls. Roughly three months, about 14 weeks, into antiretroviral therapy, follow-up blood was collected. The repertoire came from unfractionated whole blood and reflected all unsorted peripheral T cells. 500 ng RNA was reverse transcribed with alpha and beta constant-region primers. Alpha and beta chain libraries were made separately by chain-specific third strand synthesis with multiplexing indices. TCRdb used MiXCR to reprocess the 5' RACE reads, holding one entry per CDR3 protein. The sample holds fewer than 6,500 distinct CDR3 sequences; 8.8% are singletons and the top ten take roughly 30%. Sequenced material: blood, taken during antiretroviral therapy. All receptors derive from an adult with HIV infection.

This clonotype showed up many times. The DNA is omitted, as the CDR3 cannot be located on it reliably, and the CDR3 follows TCRdb's listing. The gene calls are TRBV27 and TRBJ1-1; TRBD1 is the table's D call and was not checked against the DNA. 13 amino acids form the CDR3, both terminal residues included. CDR1 and CDR2 (germline): MNHEY, SMNVEV (reference sequence). The CDR3 is CASSFGQGARSFF.

The rearrangement joins TRBV7-2 to TRBJ1-2; D remains ambiguous. V lost 5 bases, J lost 5 bases, and 9 bases lay in between. The germline gives CDR1 SGHTA, CDR2 FQGNSA. The CDR3 sequence is 12 residues long. CDR3: CASSEANYGYTF. The CDR3 coding sequence is TGTGCCAGCAGCGAGGCCAATTATGGCTACACCTTC.

By frequency in the sample, this clonotype is medium-sized. The chain carries TRBV20-1 and TRBJ2-2, with 14 bases lining up with TRBD2. After removal of 5 bases from V and 6 bases from J, the junction contained 5 bases not matched to a gene. Per the germline V gene, CDR1 is DFQATT and CDR2 is SNEGSKA (reference sequence). This CDR3 contains 15 residues. The CDR3 reads CSALRLAGGPGELFF. Written as DNA, the CDR3 is TGCAGTGCTCTGAGACTAGCGGGAGGGCCCGGGGAGCTGTTTTTT.

This clonotype was found many times. The chain links TRBV20-1 to TRBJ2-5, with a possible D match to TRBD1 (5 bases). The CDR3 runs 14 residues. Germline lookup yields CDR1 DFQATT and CDR2 SNEGSKA (reference sequence). V lost 3 bases and J 1 base, leaving 12 bases between the germline ends. The CDR3 DNA reads TGCAGTGCTAGCCCCGGAAGGGGCCAAGAGACCCAGTACTTC. It is translated as CSASPGRGQETQYF.

This chain connects TRBV19 to TRBJ2-1, with D tentatively TRBD1 or TRBD2 (5 bases each). Germline CDR1 is LNHDA and CDR2 is SQIVND (reference sequence). Trimming took off 3 bases at V and 5 bases at J, with 14 bases between the two ends. The CDR3 loop spans 15 amino acids. The CDR3 spells CASSIWGGLNNEQFF. The CDR3, as DNA: TGTGCCAGTAGTATCTGGGGCGGGTTGAACAATGAGCAGTTCTTC.

V is TRBV2 and J is TRBJ1-3; D unresolved. CDR1 is SNHLY and CDR2 is FYNNEI in the germline V gene. This CDR3 has 15 amino acids. V lost 1 base and J lost 0, with 7 bases in between. The CDR3 region is CASSEDQFSGNTIYF. DNA of the CDR3: TGTGCCAGCAGTGAAGATCAATTCTCTGGAAACACCATATATTTT.

By proportion, this clonotype is medium-sized. The V gene is TRBV29-1, the J gene TRBJ2-6; TRBD2 might be the D (5 bases). Trimming shortened V by 7 bases and J by 4 bases, and 11 bases separated the two germline ends. The CDR3 has 13 residues. The V gene's germline CDR1 is SQVTM and CDR2 ANQGSEA. The CDR3 loop reads CSAGSAGANVLTF. The CDR3 coding sequence is TGCAGCGCTGGGAGTGCCGGGGCCAACGTCCTGACTTTC.

This clonotype was detected only once. V usage is TRBV7-9 and J usage is TRBJ1-1, with a tentative D call TRBD1 (6 bases). Looked up from germline, CDR1 is SEHNR and CDR2 is FQNEAQ (reference sequence). The CDR3 runs 17 residues. Trimming took 4 bases from V and 2 from J, leaving 20 bases between them. CDR3 sequence: CASSSLTKPGANTEAFF. In DNA, the CDR3 is TGTGCCAGCAGCTCACTCACGAAACCAGGGGCCAACACTGAAGCTTTCTTT.

This clonotype is labeled medium-sized (0.01 to 0.1%). The J gene is TRBJ2-7, the V gene TRBV10-3, with D tentatively TRBD2 (5 bases). V shed 3 bases and J shed 3 bases, with 12 bases lying between them. CDR1 and CDR2 from the germline V gene are ENHRY and SYGVKD. This CDR3 is 14 amino acids long. CDR3 DNA sequence: TGTGCCATCAGTGAAGGCGGTCGGGGCTACGAGCAGTACTTC. Protein product: CAISEGGRGYEQYF.

At least ten counts were recorded for this clonotype. The chain employs TRBV12-3 or TRBV12-4 and TRBJ2-5, with 9 positions matching TRBD1. Trimming cost V 6 bases and J 2 bases; bases outside gene matches: 4. The CDR3 is made up of 14 amino acids. The CDR3 is CASSRQGGQETQYF. In DNA, the CDR3 is TGTGCCAGCAGCCGACAGGGGGGACAAGAGACCCAGTACTTC.

The V gene is TRBV7-9, the J gene TRBJ1-1; 8 nucleotides line up with TRBD1. The length of the CDR3 is 16 residues. V was clipped by 5 bases and J by 0 bases; unmatched bases: 8. Germline CDR1 SEHNR, CDR2 FQNEAQ (reference sequence). CDR3 nucleotide sequence: TGTGCCAGCAGCGCCCGGACAGGGAAAATGAACACTGAAGCTTTCTTT. Translation gives CASSARTGKMNTEAFF.

Notes on this clonotype: The junction and the germline gene differ at one end; a read error may be behind it. The rearrangement uses TRBV28 and TRBJ2-5; 9 bases align to TRBD1. The CDR3 contains 15 residues. The germline V gene has CDR1 MDHEN and CDR2 SYDVKM. The DNA of the CDR3 is TGTGCCGGCAGTTTATCTGGGACAGGGTTGGAGACCCAGTACTTC. It specifies CAGSLSGTGLETQYF.

The table lists this clonotype with many counts. CDR3 DNA sequence: TGTGCCAGCAGCCAAGAACGGGGACACAAGAACACTGAAGCTTTCTTT. Protein product: CASSQERGHKNTEAFF. The V and J genes are TRBV14 and TRBJ1-1, with D possibly being TRBD1 (6 bases). CDR3 length: 16 amino acids. V lost 0 bases, J lost 1 base, and 12 bases lay in between. Per germline, CDR1 SGHDN and CDR2 FVKESK.

This clonotype was detected once. V usage is TRBV5-1 and J usage is TRBJ1-1; a possible D gene is TRBD1 (6 bases). The CDR3 runs to 14 residues. Germline assignment: CDR1 SGHRS and CDR2 YFSETQ. V was cut by 3 bases and J by 10 bases, with 19 bases left in between. The CDR3 DNA follows: TGCGCCAGCAGCTCCCTTAGGGGGGGGAGTGTAGCTTTCTTT. The encoded protein is CASSSLRGGSVAFF.

This clonotype has at least ten counts. The chain joins TRBV24-1 to TRBJ2-1; D may be TRBD2 (6 bases). The ends were cut back, 5 bases at V and 7 bases at J, with 14 bases in the middle. Germline V lookup: CDR1 KGHDR, CDR2 SFDVKD. The CDR3 totals 14 residues. CDR3 amino acids: CATSATGELNEQFF. The DNA of the CDR3 is TGTGCCACCAGTGCCACGGGAGAACTAAATGAGCAGTTCTTC.

This clonotype ranks as medium-sized. The chain combines TRBV28 with TRBJ2-4, with unresolved D. V lost 3 bases to trimming and J lost 7 bases, with 7 bases between them. This CDR3 has 12 residues. CDR1 is MDHEN and CDR2 is SYDVKM in the germline V gene. The chain's CDR3 is CASSFDGNIQYF. In nucleotides, the CDR3 is TGTGCCAGCAGTTTCGACGGGAACATTCAGTACTTC.

In this sample, this clonotype turned up many times. The chain recombines TRBV19 with TRBJ1-5; 10 bases fit TRBD1. This CDR3 spans 15 amino acids. The germline V gene encodes CDR1 LNHDA and CDR2 SQIVND (reference sequence). The V and J ends lost 5 bases and 2 bases, in that order; junction bases with no gene match: 3. CDR3 nucleotide sequence: TGTGCCAGTAGTGCCGGGACAGGGGGCAATCAGCCCCAGCATTTT. It is translated as CASSAGTGGNQPQHF.

By share, this clonotype ranks as medium-sized. This chain uses TRBV28 with TRBJ2-5, with 8 bases matching TRBD2. The CDR3 covers 13 residues. V lost 5 bases, J lost 5 bases, and 4 bases stayed unmatched. In germline, CDR1 is MDHEN, CDR2 SYDVKM. The CDR3 reads CASSRLAMETQYF. CDR3 DNA: TGTGCCAGCAGTCGACTAGCGATGGAGACCCAGTACTTC.